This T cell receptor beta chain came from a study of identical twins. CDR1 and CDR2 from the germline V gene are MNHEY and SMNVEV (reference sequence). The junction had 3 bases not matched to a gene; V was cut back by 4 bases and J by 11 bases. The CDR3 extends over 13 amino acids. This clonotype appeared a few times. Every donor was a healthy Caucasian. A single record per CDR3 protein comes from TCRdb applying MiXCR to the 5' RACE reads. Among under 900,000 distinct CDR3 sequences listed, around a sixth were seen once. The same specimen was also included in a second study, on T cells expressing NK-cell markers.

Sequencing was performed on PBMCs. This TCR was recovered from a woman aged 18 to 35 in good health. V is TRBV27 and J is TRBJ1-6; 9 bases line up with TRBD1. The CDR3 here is CASSYGTGTPLHF. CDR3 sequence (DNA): TGTGCCAGCAGTTACGGGACAGGGACACCCCTCCACTTT.